This T cell receptor beta chain is drawn from a study of blood T cell repertoires in COVID-19. Study details: T cells, B-cell-depleted T cells, or PBMCs provided the cDNA or gDNA that served as material.

Using immunoSEQ multiplex PCR, the repertoire was profiled, and TCRdb retains in-frame clones only, with some absent. The table lists fewer than 250,000 clones, about nine tenths of them singletons. The CDR3 loop spans 14 amino acids. Germline CDR1 SGHNT, CDR2 YYREEE (reference sequence). Germline trimming cut 3 bases from V and 0 bases from J; bases unmatched to any gene: 2. V usage is TRBV5-4 and J usage is TRBJ1-2; 7 nucleotides match TRBD1. The specimen sequenced was peripheral blood. The sequence was obtained from a man aged 30-40 years with acute or convalescent COVID-19. CDR3 in amino acids: CASSWGQSNYGYTF. In DNA form, the CDR3 reads TGTGCCAGCAGCTGGGGACAGTCTAACTATGGCTACACCTTC.